Listed below are T cell receptor beta chains from one sample, sequenced in a study of T cells after yellow fever vaccination. Via MiXCR, TCRdb re-called the 5' RACE reads, giving one row per CDR3 protein. The sample consists of about 210,000 distinct CDR3 sequences, 3% to 3.5% of them appearing once. The specimen comprised CD4+ T cells sorted from PBMCs, sampled 10 days after the yellow fever booster vaccination. Receptor source: a man younger than 35 who received the YFV17D yellow fever vaccine. Both conserved end residues are part of each CDR3. The order of the fields is clone size, J gene, D gene, V gene, CDR3 DNA, CDR3 protein. D genes are given only for firm matches. Expanded clones are given a class, and other clones once, few, many or no size at all.

size: many
J: TRBJ1-5
D: NA
V: TRBV29-1
DNA: TGCAGCGTGCTCACAGGGATTAGCAATCAGCCCCAGCATTTT
CDR3: CSVLTGISNQPQHF

size: NA
J: TRBJ2-7
D: NA
V: TRBV20-1
DNA: TGCAGTGGGCTCACACGCTCCTACGAGCAGTACTTC
CDR3: CSGLTRSYEQYF

size: many
J: TRBJ1-6
D: NA
V: TRBV6-5
DNA: TGTGCCAGCACTTCCGGCAGGGGAGGTTTGAATTCACCCCTCCACTTT
CDR3: CASTSGRGGLNSPLHF

size: NA
J: TRBJ2-5
D: NA
V: TRBV12-3/TRBV12-4
DNA: TGTGCCAGCAGGCGCGAAGAGACCCAGTACTTC
CDR3: CASRREETQYF

size: NA
J: TRBJ2-3
D: TRBD1
V: TRBV5-4
DNA: TGTGCCAGCAGCGCACCGGGACAGGGGGCGATCGCAGATACGCAGTATTTT
CDR3: CASSAPGQGAIADTQYF

size: many
J: TRBJ2-3
D: TRBD2
V: TRBV20-1
DNA: TGCAGTGCTAGGCGGAGCGGGGTCCTCACAGATACGCAGTATTTT
CDR3: CSARRSGVLTDTQYF

size: NA
J: TRBJ2-3
D: NA
V: TRBV7-8
DNA: TGTGCCAGCAGCTTAGCGCGGGATTCCCGGGAGTATTTT
CDR3: CASSLARDSREYF

size: medium-sized
J: TRBJ1-2
D: NA
V: TRBV20-1
DNA: TGCAGTGCAGCGAGTGATAAGGATGGCTACACCTTC
CDR3: CSAASDKDGYTF

size: NA
J: TRBJ1-4
D: NA
V: TRBV29-1
DNA: TGCAGCGTTGTTCGGGGGGCGGGTGAAAAACTGTTTTTT
CDR3: CSVVRGAGEKLFF

size: few
J: TRBJ2-3
D: NA
V: TRBV29-1
DNA: TGCAGCGTTGTTCGAGGGACCCCTAGCACAGATACGCAGTATTTT
CDR3: CSVVRGTPSTDTQYF

size: NA
J: TRBJ2-3
D: TRBD1
V: TRBV20-1
DNA: TGCAGTGCGCCTCAGACCGGACAGGTTATGCAGTATTTT
CDR3: CSAPQTGQVMQYF

size: NA
J: TRBJ1-2
D: NA
V: TRBV10-3
DNA: TGTGCCATCAGGGGGGAACAGTTAATGAGCCACACCTTC
CDR3: CAIRGEQLMSHTF

size: many
J: TRBJ1-1
D: TRBD1
V: TRBV27
DNA: TGTGCCAGCAGTTTGGGACAGACGAACACTGAAGCTTTCTTT
CDR3: CASSLGQTNTEAFF

size: many
J: TRBJ1-1
D: NA
V: TRBV6-2/TRBV6-3
DNA: TGTGCCAGCAATCAGGGGAGCACTGAAGCTTTCTTT
CDR3: CASNQGSTEAFF

size: many
J: TRBJ1-3
D: NA
V: TRBV18
DNA: TGTGCCAGCTCACCAACCCGAGGGACTGGAAACACCATATATTTT
CDR3: CASSPTRGTGNTIYF

size: NA
J: TRBJ1-4
D: NA
V: TRBV12-5
DNA: TGTGCTAGTGGTTTGGACCAGGCAATTGAAAAACTGTTTTTT
CDR3: CASGLDQAIEKLFF

size: many
J: TRBJ2-1
D: TRBD1
V: TRBV12-3/TRBV12-4
DNA: TGTGCCAGCAGTTCAACCGGGACAGGGGATGGGAATGAGCAGTTCTTC
CDR3: CASSSTGTGDGNEQFF

size: NA
J: TRBJ1-1
D: TRBD1
V: TRBV7-3
DNA: TGTGCCAGCAGCTCAAGCCGGGACAGGGGTGGCACTGAAGCTTTCTTT
CDR3: CASSSSRDRGGTEAFF

size: few
J: TRBJ2-3
D: NA
V: TRBV25-1
DNA: TGTGCCAGCAGCCCACGAGGGACCCAGCCCACAGATACGCAGTATTTT
CDR3: CASSPRGTQPTDTQYF

size: many
J: TRBJ1-2
D: NA
V: TRBV6-5
DNA: TGTGCCAGCAGCCCGGGAGGGGGGGGAACCTATGGCTACACCTTC
CDR3: CASSPGGGGTYGYTF

size: many
J: TRBJ2-7
D: NA
V: TRBV5-1
DNA: TGCGCCAGCACTAGGTCAGGGGAAAGCGGGCAGTACTTC
CDR3: CASTRSGESGQYF

size: few
J: TRBJ2-7
D: NA
V: TRBV20-1
DNA: TGCAGTGCTAGAGTAAGGGGTCACGAGCAGTACTTC
CDR3: CSARVRGHEQYF

size: many
J: TRBJ2-2
D: NA
V: TRBV6-2/TRBV6-3
DNA: TGTGCCAGCAGTTACTCGAGGGAGGGGGAGCTGTTTTTT
CDR3: CASSYSREGELFF

size: NA
J: TRBJ2-1
D: NA
V: TRBV6-5
DNA: TGTGCCAGCAGTACGTCACTGGCGAGCTCCTACAATGAGCAGTTCTTC
CDR3: CASSTSLASSYNEQFF

size: many
J: TRBJ1-4
D: NA
V: TRBV7-2
DNA: TGTGCCAGCAGCCCGTTACACCTCCGAGGGGAAAAACTGTTTTTT
CDR3: CASSPLHLRGEKLFF

size: many
J: TRBJ1-1
D: TRBD1
V: TRBV7-8
DNA: TGTGCCAGCAGCGACCGACAGGGGGCGCCCACTGAAGCTTTCTTT
CDR3: CASSDRQGAPTEAFF

size: many
J: TRBJ1-4
D: TRBD1
V: TRBV5-1
DNA: TGCGCCAGCAGCTTGACCGGGACAGGGGAAGAAAAACTGTTTTTT
CDR3: CASSLTGTGEEKLFF

size: few
J: TRBJ2-2
D: TRBD2
V: TRBV14
DNA: TGTGCCAGCAGCTTACAGCGGGGGGCCTACACCGGGGAGCTGTTTTTT
CDR3: CASSLQRGAYTGELFF

size: many
J: TRBJ2-7
D: TRBD1
V: TRBV7-2
DNA: TGTGCCAGCAGCTTGGACAGGGAGAGCGACGAGCAGTACTTC
CDR3: CASSLDRESDEQYF

size: many
J: TRBJ2-3
D: NA
V: TRBV24-1
DNA: TGTGCCACGACTAAGGGTTCGGGGGCCACAGATACGCAGTATTTT
CDR3: CATTKGSGATDTQYF

size: few
J: TRBJ1-3
D: TRBD1
V: TRBV20-1
DNA: TGCAGTGCTAGTCCAGGGGGTTACGGAAACACCATATATTTT
CDR3: CSASPGGYGNTIYF

size: few
J: TRBJ1-2
D: NA
V: TRBV19
DNA: TGTGCCACCCGAAGAGGCAGGGGAAGAGGCTACACCTTC
CDR3: CATRRGRGRGYTF

size: many
J: TRBJ1-5
D: TRBD1
V: TRBV6-2/TRBV6-3
DNA: TGTGCCAGCAGTTACGACCCGGGACAGGGTGGCAATAGCAATCAGCCCCAGCATTTT
CDR3: CASSYDPGQGGNSNQPQHF

size: many
J: TRBJ2-5
D: TRBD1
V: TRBV7-2
DNA: TGTGCCAGCAGCTCATTATGGACAGGGGGGCCAGAGACCCAGTACTTC
CDR3: CASSSLWTGGPETQYF

size: many
J: TRBJ2-5
D: NA
V: TRBV18
DNA: TGTGCCAGCTCACCTTACTGGTTGAAAGAGACCCAGTACTTC
CDR3: CASSPYWLKETQYF

size: many
J: TRBJ2-1
D: TRBD2
V: TRBV2
DNA: TGTGCCAGCAGTGACCGAGCGGGGGTGGAGGAGCAGTTCTTC
CDR3: CASSDRAGVEEQFF

size: many
J: TRBJ2-7
D: TRBD2
V: TRBV12-3/TRBV12-4
DNA: TGTGCCAGCAGGCTAGCGGGGATGAACGAGCAGTACTTC
CDR3: CASRLAGMNEQYF

size: few
J: TRBJ1-2
D: TRBD1
V: TRBV30
DNA: TGTGCCTGGACCGTCAGGGGGCTTTCGGGTAGCTACACCTTC
CDR3: CAWTVRGLSGSYTF

size: few
J: TRBJ2-5
D: NA
V: TRBV18
DNA: TGTGCCAGCTCACTTGTTAGCGGAAAAGAGACCCAGTACTTC
CDR3: CASSLVSGKETQYF